Each of the 17 T cell receptor beta chains below was sequenced from the same sample in a study of early T cells in non-severe SARS-CoV-2 infection. TCRdb fed the 5' RACE reads into MiXCR, producing one record per CDR3 protein. The sample shows about 61,000 distinct CDR3 sequences, roughly a tenth of them seen only once. Sample: whole blood. These receptors all stem from an adult who was a healthcare worker with PCR-confirmed SARS-CoV-2 infection or an uninfected control (not recorded which).

This chain links TRBV6-6 with TRBJ2-3, with D perhaps TRBD1 (5 bases). Germline values: CDR1 MNHNY, CDR2 SVGAGI (reference sequence). The CDR3 extends over 17 amino acids. Trimming stripped 4 bases from V and 3 bases from J, with 20 bases between. CDR3 sequence (DNA): TGTGCCAGCAGTTCTCGAGCAGGGCGGCCTTCTACAGATACGCAGTATTTT. Residues: CASSSRAGRPSTDTQYF.

This clonotype came up many times. This chain links TRBV7-9 with TRBJ1-1, with 8 bases aligning to TRBD1. Looked up from germline, CDR1 is SEHNR and CDR2 is FQNEAQ (reference sequence). CDR3 length: 17 residues. V was clipped by 4 bases and J by 0 bases; unmatched bases: 10. Written as DNA, the CDR3 is TGTGCCAGCAGCTCTGACAGGGGCCAGACCCTGAACACTGAAGCTTTCTTT. It yields the protein CASSSDRGQTLNTEAFF.

This clonotype was recorded at least ten times. The CDR3 sequence: CASSPPGGSYNEQFF. CDR3 DNA: TGTGCCAGCTCACCACCGGGGGGCTCCTACAATGAGCAGTTCTTC. The V gene is TRBV18, the J gene TRBJ2-1, with a tentative D call TRBD2 (6 bases). V was trimmed by 0 bases and J by 0 bases, leaving 6 bases between them. The length of the CDR3 is 15 residues. CDR1 is KGHSH and CDR2 is LQKENI in the germline V gene.

This clonotype occurred many times. The chain links TRBV6-1 to TRBJ1-3; TRBD1 matches at 8 bases. CDR1 is MNHNS, CDR2 SASEGT, per germline. The CDR3 extends over 14 amino acids. After removal of 3 bases from V and 9 bases from J, the junction contained 7 bases not matched to a gene. CDR3 residues: CASSDRGQAVTIYF. The CDR3 DNA follows: TGTGCCAGCAGTGATCGGGGACAGGCGGTCACCATATATTTT.

This clonotype was counted many times. A junction end diverges from the germline sequence, so it may reflect a read error. This chain uses TRBV11-2 with TRBJ2-1; D not certain. This CDR3 is 13 amino acids long. Per germline, CDR1 SGHAT and CDR2 FQNNGV. CDR3 region: CASSLEVYNEQFF. The CDR3 region has the DNA TGTGCCAGCAGCCTAGAAGTTTACAATGAGCAGTTCTTC.

This clonotype was counted ten times or more. The chain couples TRBV30 to TRBJ2-7, with D perhaps TRBD1 (6 bases). CDR1 and CDR2 from the germline V gene are GTSNPN and SVGIG (reference sequence). There are 14 residues in the CDR3. V gave up 0 bases and J gave up 1 base, with 10 bases separating them. CDR3 nucleotide sequence: TGTGCCTGGAGTGTACAGGGCGGATCCTACGAGCAGTACTTC. Protein sequence: CAWSVQGGSYEQYF.

There are a few counts of this clonotype. V gene TRBV7-2 combines with J gene TRBJ1-4; weak D call: TRBD1 (5 bases). Trimming shortened V by 5 bases and J by 7 bases, and 17 bases separated the two germline ends. From germline, CDR1 is SGHTA and CDR2 FQGNSA. The CDR3 totals 15 residues. The CDR3 loop reads CASSPPGHQAEKLFF. The CDR3 coding sequence is TGTGCCAGCAGCCCGCCGGGGCATCAGGCTGAAAAACTGTTTTTT. The full variable domain, in which reference TRBV7-2 and TRBJ1-4 provide the parts outside the CDR3, is GAGVSQSPSNKVTEKGKDVELRCDPISGHTALYWYRQSLGQGLEFLIYFQGNSAPDKSGLPSDRFSAERTGGSVSTLTIQRTQQEDSAVYLCASSPPGHQAEKLFFGSGTQLSVL.

This clonotype was counted at least ten times. The chain has TRBV20-1 and TRBJ2-4; 14 nucleotides align to TRBD2. Germline assignment: CDR1 DFQATT and CDR2 SNEGSKA (reference sequence). This CDR3 spans 17 amino acids. J was trimmed by 2 bases and V by 0 bases; bases with no gene match: 3. The CDR3 DNA sequence: TGCAGTGCTAGAGACAGACTAGCGGGGGGGCCCAAAAACATTCAGTACTTC. Encoded protein: CSARDRLAGGPKNIQYF.

The chain uses TRBV20-1 and TRBJ2-7; D is undetermined. Trimming took off 0 bases at V and 3 bases at J, with 9 bases between the two ends. The CDR3 totals 13 residues. The germline gives CDR1 DFQATT, CDR2 SNEGSKA (reference sequence). CDR3 amino acids: CSARDLGHYEQYF. The DNA of the CDR3 is TGCAGTGCTAGAGATCTCGGCCACTACGAGCAGTACTTC.

This clonotype was seen many times. The chain couples TRBV5-6 to TRBJ2-7; 8 bases map to TRBD1. Germline-derived CDR1 and CDR2 are SGHDT and YYEEEE. The length of the CDR3 is 13 residues. Trimming at V came to 4 bases and at J to 2 bases, leaving 2 bases not matched to a gene. CDR3 amino acids: CASSADRAYEQYF. The CDR3 DNA reads TGTGCCAGCAGCGCGGACAGGGCCTACGAGCAGTACTTC.

This clonotype was recorded a few times. The V gene is TRBV5-6, the J gene TRBJ1-5; perhaps TRBD1 as D (6 bases). CDR1 and CDR2 (germline): SGHDT, YYEEEE. CDR3 length: 14 residues. V lost 5 bases, J lost 3 bases, and 12 bases lay in between. CDR3 coding DNA: TGTGCCAGCAGTCGGGGGCCAGACAATCAGCCCCAGCATTTT. The encoded protein is CASSRGPDNQPQHF.

The rearrangement uses TRBV4-3 and TRBJ1-2; 7 bases align to TRBD1. Germline-derived CDR1 and CDR2 are LGHNA and YSLEER. The CDR3 runs 16 residues. V was clipped by 0 bases and J by 5 bases; unmatched bases: 9. In DNA, the CDR3 is TGCGCCAGCAGCCAAGACGCAACAGGGGAGGATTATGGCTACACCTTC. This encodes CASSQDATGEDYGYTF.

The genes are TRBV12-3 or TRBV12-4 and TRBJ1-5, with a possible D match to TRBD1 (5 bases). The CDR3 spans 15 residues. Deletions cut 3 bases from V and 5 bases from J, with 14 bases between. CDR3 amino acids: CASSLRQGLHQPQHF. DNA for the CDR3: TGTGCCAGCAGTTTGCGGCAGGGTCTCCATCAGCCCCAGCATTTT.

This clonotype was counted ten times or more. V usage is TRBV19 and J usage is TRBJ2-3; perhaps TRBD1 as D (5 bases). Germline V gene lookup returns CDR1 LNHDA and CDR2 SQIVND (reference sequence). This CDR3 has 15 residues. Trimming took off 3 bases at V and 5 bases at J, with 15 bases between the two ends. CDR3 bases: TGTGCCAGTAGTATCGGCAGGGCCCTAGGAGATACGCAGTATTTT. Translating gives CASSIGRALGDTQYF.

This clonotype was counted ten times or more. The chain has TRBV20-1 and TRBJ1-6; no definite D call. This CDR3 region has 14 residues. With 1 base removed from V and 6 bases from J, the gap between germline ends came to 10 bases. Germline loops: CDR1 DFQATT, CDR2 SNEGSKA (reference sequence). For the CDR3, the DNA is TGCAGTGCTAGAGTAGGGAGAGCTAATTCACCCCTCCACTTT. Amino acids: CSARVGRANSPLHF.

This clonotype was seen ten or more times. V gene TRBV6-6 combines with J gene TRBJ1-1, with 7 bases fitting TRBD1. J was trimmed by 6 bases and V by 2 bases; bases with no gene match: 6. Germline values: CDR1 MNHNY, CDR2 SVGAGI (reference sequence). The length of the CDR3 is 14 residues. The CDR3 sequence: CASSYGPGGPEAFF. The CDR3 DNA is TGTGCCAGCAGTTACGGGCCAGGGGGACCTGAAGCTTTCTTT.

This clonotype was seen only a few times. The genes are TRBV29-1 and TRBJ2-3, with D unclear. The germline V gene has CDR1 SQVTM and CDR2 ANQGSEA. The CDR3 totals 14 residues. V was trimmed by 5 bases and J by 4 bases, leaving 16 bases between them. CDR3 region: CSVKQSSGADTQYF. The CDR3 DNA reads as TGCAGCGTTAAACAGAGTTCAGGAGCAGATACGCAGTATTTT.